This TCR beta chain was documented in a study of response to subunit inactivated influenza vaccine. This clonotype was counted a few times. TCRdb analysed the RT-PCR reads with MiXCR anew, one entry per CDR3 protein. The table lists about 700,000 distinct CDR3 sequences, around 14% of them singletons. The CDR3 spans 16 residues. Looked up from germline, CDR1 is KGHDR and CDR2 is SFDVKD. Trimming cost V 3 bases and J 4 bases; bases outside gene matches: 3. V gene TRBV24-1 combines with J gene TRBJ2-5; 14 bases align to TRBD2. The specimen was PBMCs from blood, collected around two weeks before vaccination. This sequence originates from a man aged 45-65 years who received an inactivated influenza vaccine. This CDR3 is CATSDPGLAGGETQYF. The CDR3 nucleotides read TGTGCCACCAGTGATCCCGGACTAGCGGGAGGAGAGACCCAGTACTTC.